The 12 T cell receptor beta chains reported below all come from one sample, sequenced in a study of PD-1 blockade in classical Hodgkin lymphoma. Brentuximab vedotin exposure varied, and every patient relapsed after autologous stem cell transplantation. The authors purified CD4+ T cells from thawed PBMCs by magnetic negative selection. Sequenced by immunoSEQ multiplex PCR; TCRdb stores in-frame clones only, minus some. This sample has about 15,000 clones; around four fifths occur once, and the top ten carry 1%. The source material was CD4+ T cells from blood, sampled at baseline. The source of these receptors is a human donor with classical Hodgkin lymphoma.

The CDR3 sequence is CAIRPRGGQDEQFF. In nucleotides, the CDR3 is TGTGCCATCAGGCCCCGGGGAGGGCAGGATGAGCAGTTCTTC. V gene TRBV10-3 combines with J gene TRBJ2-1; 7 positions match TRBD2. The V gene end was trimmed by 6 bases and the J gene end by 8 bases; junction bases not matched to a gene: 10. The CDR3 is 14 residues long. The germline V gene encodes CDR1 ENHRY and CDR2 SYGVKD.

The chain recombines TRBV11-2 with TRBJ2-1, with 10 bases aligning to TRBD2. Germline trimming cut 3 bases from V and 7 bases from J; bases unmatched to any gene: 6. Germline CDR1 is SGHAT and CDR2 is FQNNGV. This CDR3 region has 15 residues. In DNA form, the CDR3 reads TGTGCCAGCAGCTTGAGCGGGGGGGCTCGGAATGAGCAGTTCTTC. It specifies CASSLSGGARNEQFF.

The J gene is TRBJ2-7, the V gene TRBV7-3, with 7 nucleotides matching TRBD1. V gave up 5 bases and J gave up 2 bases; unmatched junction bases: 3. Per the germline V gene, CDR1 is SGHTA and CDR2 is FQGTGA. The CDR3 totals 13 residues. The CDR3 is CASSRTGTYEQYF. CDR3 DNA: TGTGCCAGCAGCCGGACAGGTACCTACGAGCAGTACTTC.

The rearrangement joins TRBV27 to TRBJ2-1; a weak D match, TRBD2 (5 bases). Trimming left V 3 bases short and J 9 bases short, with 15 bases between. The length of the CDR3 is 14 residues. Looked up from germline, CDR1 is MNHEY and CDR2 is SMNVEV (reference sequence). For the CDR3, the DNA is TGTGCCAGCAGTTTCGAGGGAGTGATAGGTGAGCAGTTCTTC. It codes for CASSFEGVIGEQFF.

The J gene is TRBJ1-1, the V gene TRBV11-2; TRBD1 aligns across 7 bases. The CDR3 totals 15 residues. Germline assignment: CDR1 SGHAT and CDR2 FQNNGV. V was clipped by 3 bases and J by 1 base; unmatched bases: 5. The CDR3 nucleotides read TGTGCCAGCAGCTTGTCCGGGACAGCGAACACTGAAGCTTTCTTT. Its translation: CASSLSGTANTEAFF.

The chain couples TRBV18 to TRBJ1-5, with 12 bases aligning to TRBD1. The ends lost 6 bases at V and 6 bases at J; junction bases unmatched: 6. CDR3 size: 15 residues. Germline V gives CDR1 KGHSH, CDR2 LQKENI. As DNA, the CDR3 is TGTGCCAGCTCCCCCGGGACAGGGGGCGGTCAGCCCCAGCATTTT. It encodes CASSPGTGGGQPQHF.

V usage is TRBV19 and J usage is TRBJ1-2; TRBD1 aligns across 7 bases. With 3 bases clipped from V and 7 bases from J, the junction kept 8 bases outside the gene matches. CDR3 length equals 14 residues. The germline V gene has CDR1 LNHDA and CDR2 SQIVND (reference sequence). CDR3 protein: CASSILDREAGYTF. The DNA of the CDR3 is TGTGCCAGTAGTATTTTAGACAGGGAGGCTGGCTACACCTTC. The whole variable domain, filled in from reference TRBV19 and TRBJ1-2, reads DGGITQSPKYLFRKEGQNVTLSCEQNLNHDAMYWYRQDPGQGLRLIYYSQIVNDFQKGDIAEGYSVSREKKESFPLTVTSAQKNPTAFYLCASSILDREAGYTFGSGTRLTVV.

The chain couples TRBV18 to TRBJ2-1; weak D call: TRBD2 (5 bases). Per the germline V gene, CDR1 is KGHSH and CDR2 is LQKENI. CDR3 size: 15 residues. V was shortened by 3 bases and J by 10 bases, with 19 bases between the two germline ends. DNA of the CDR3: TGTGCCAGCTCACCCCCCGGGGAGAAGGGTGACGAGCAGTTCTTC. Protein sequence: CASSPPGEKGDEQFF.

A few counts support this clone. The V call is TRBV2, the J call TRBJ1-1; D unclear. This CDR3 is 13 amino acids long. Trimming removed 9 bases at V and 0 bases at J, with 11 bases between. From germline, CDR1 is SNHLY and CDR2 FYNNEI. Written as DNA, the CDR3 is TGTGCCAGTAGACCCAATGTGAACACTGAAGCTTTCTTT. Protein sequence: CASRPNVNTEAFF.

This chain joins TRBV18 and TRBJ1-2; D is uncertain. V was clipped by 6 bases and J by 2 bases, with 10 bases between them. This CDR3 contains 13 residues. Germline V gene sequence: CDR1 KGHSH, CDR2 LQKENI. For the CDR3, the DNA is TGTGCCAGCTCGGAGACACCGAACTATGGCTACACCTTC. Translating it yields CASSETPNYGYTF.

The gene calls are TRBV28 and TRBJ2-7; 10 nucleotides match TRBD2. V lost 4 bases to trimming and J lost 6 bases; unmatched junction nucleotides: 12. Germline CDR1 reads MDHEN; CDR2 reads SYDVKM. This CDR3 contains 16 residues. Here the CDR3 reads CASSYYSGRARGEQYF. The CDR3 nucleotides read TGTGCCAGCAGTTACTACAGCGGGAGGGCCCGGGGCGAGCAGTACTTC.

This clone was found a few times. The V gene is TRBV12-1, the J gene TRBJ1-1. TRBV12-1 is a listed pseudogene. CDR3 length equals 13 residues. The CDR3 DNA sequence: TGTGCCAGCAGCTTTAGGTATTACGCTGAAGCTTTCTTT. It translates to CASSFRYYAEAFF.